Listed below are T cell receptor beta chains from one sample, sequenced in a study of blood T cells in healthy people across ages. MiXCR, run by TCRdb on the 5' RACE reads, gives a single entry per CDR3 protein. The table includes about 780,000 distinct CDR3 sequences, around a quarter detected once. This same sample was also taken into another study, of T cells of mothers and their children.

The specimen was blood. The source of these receptors is a boy aged 5-17 years in good health. Both conserved end residues are part of each CDR3. The D gene is left open where the match is weak. Some rows mark clone size as missing; the rest say once, few, many or name a class of expanded clone.

TRBJ2-4 | 11 | . | TRBV29-1 | . | CSPVLLGIQYF | TGCAGCCCCGTACTTCTCGGCATTCAGTACTTC
TRBJ1-1 | 14 | . | TRBV12-3/TRBV12-4 | . | CASSPSVMNTEAFF | TGTGCCAGCAGTCCCTCGGTCATGAACACTGAAGCTTTCTTT
TRBJ1-2 | 13 | few | TRBV12-3/TRBV12-4 | TRBD1 | CASSWGTGLGYTF | TGTGCCAGCAGTTGGGGGACAGGGCTTGGCTACACCTTC
TRBJ2-7 | 15 | few | TRBV20-1 | . | CSAIAGAGGDYEQYF | TGCAGTGCTATAGCCGGGGCAGGGGGGGACTACGAGCAGTACTTC
TRBJ2-7 | 12 | few | TRBV30 | TRBD2 | CAAGGSFYEQYF | TGTGCCGCCGGGGGGTCATTCTACGAGCAGTACTTC
TRBJ1-4 | 12 | few | TRBV12-3/TRBV12-4 | . | CASSSSKEKLFF | TGTGCCAGCAGTTCCTCTAAGGAAAAACTGTTTTTT
TRBJ2-1 | 15 | few | TRBV7-3 | TRBD2 | CASSSSGGSTNEQFF | TGTGCCAGCAGCTCTTCCGGGGGGTCAACCAATGAGCAGTTCTTC
TRBJ1-2 | 13 | . | TRBV25-1 | . | CASSPSGPYGYTF | TGTGCCAGCAGCCCCTCCGGGCCATATGGCTACACCTTC
TRBJ2-7 | 15 | . | TRBV6-4 | TRBD2 | CASSPGEGSSHEQYF | TGTGCCAGCAGCCCCGGGGAGGGAAGTTCCCACGAGCAGTACTTC
TRBJ1-1 | 12 | once | TRBV9 | . | CASSGWATEAFF | TGTGCCAGCAGCGGCTGGGCCACTGAAGCTTTCTTT
TRBJ1-1 | 16 | few | TRBV11-2 | TRBD1 | CASSLGPQGARTEAFF | TGTGCCAGCAGCTTGGGGCCACAGGGGGCGAGGACTGAAGCTTTCTTT
TRBJ2-7 | 15 | once | TRBV7-2 | TRBD1 | CASSLTGLHTHEQYF | TGTGCCAGCAGCCTGACAGGGCTCCATACCCACGAGCAGTACTTC
TRBJ2-3 | 14 | . | TRBV28 | TRBD1 | CASSYRGFTDTQYF | TGTGCCAGCAGTTACAGGGGATTCACAGATACGCAGTATTTT
TRBJ2-7 | 16 | . | TRBV28 | . | CASSFGSGGWGHEQYF | TGTGCCAGCAGTTTTGGCTCTGGGGGATGGGGGCACGAGCAGTACTTC
TRBJ2-7 | 15 | . | TRBV2 | . | CASSVVWGIAYEQYF | TGTGCCAGCAGTGTAGTCTGGGGGATAGCCTACGAGCAGTACTTC
TRBJ2-5 | 16 | few | TRBV10-2 | . | CASTLARGEQEETQYF | TGCGCCAGCACCTTAGCTAGAGGGGAGCAGGAAGAGACCCAGTACTTC
TRBJ2-5 | 15 | . | TRBV6-5 | TRBD2 | CASSYFQRGQETQYF | TGTGCCAGCAGTTACTTCCAGCGGGGTCAAGAGACCCAGTACTTC
TRBJ1-5 | 14 | few | TRBV20-1 | . | CSAGGGRSNQPQHF | TGCAGTGCTGGAGGTGGTAGAAGCAATCAGCCCCAGCATTTT
TRBJ2-3 | 16 | . | TRBV5-1 | . | CASSLGLREDSDTQYF | TGCGCCAGCAGCTTGGGCCTCAGGGAAGATTCAGATACGCAGTATTTT
TRBJ2-7 | 14 | . | TRBV12-3/TRBV12-4 | TRBD2 | CASRKRGSRPEQYF | TGTGCCAGCAGAAAGCGGGGGTCCCGCCCCGAGCAGTACTTC
TRBJ1-1 | 13 | few | TRBV6-5 | . | CASSQGQTPEAFF | TGTGCCAGCAGCCAAGGGCAGACACCTGAAGCTTTCTTT
TRBJ1-3 | 16 | . | TRBV30 | TRBD1 | CAWSERQGTSGNTIYF | TGTGCCTGGAGTGAGAGACAGGGGACCTCTGGAAACACCATATATTTT
TRBJ2-7 | 16 | . | TRBV6-1 | . | CASSEGSAQASYEQYF | TGTGCCAGCAGTGAAGGCTCTGCACAGGCCTCCTACGAGCAGTACTTC
TRBJ2-1 | 11 | . | TRBV5-1 | . | CASSSMGEQFF | TGCGCCAGCAGTTCTATGGGGGAGCAGTTCTTC
TRBJ1-6 | 15 | . | TRBV3-1 | . | CASSPWGGENSPLHF | TGTGCCAGCAGCCCGTGGGGGGGCGAGAATTCACCCCTCCACTTT
TRBJ2-7 | 13 | . | TRBV10-3 | . | CAISETENYEQYF | TGTGCCATCAGTGAGACGGAGAACTACGAGCAGTACTTC
TRBJ2-7 | 14 | . | TRBV5-5 | . | CASSLVDFTYEQYF | TGTGCCAGCAGCTTAGTGGACTTTACCTACGAGCAGTACTTC
TRBJ2-3 | 16 | few | TRBV9 | . | CASSVAGGVGTDTQYF | TGTGCCAGCAGCGTAGCCGGCGGGGTAGGCACAGATACGCAGTATTTT
TRBJ2-5 | 13 | few | TRBV7-2 | . | CARSLGGQETQYF | TGTGCCCGCAGCTTAGGGGGCCAAGAGACCCAGTACTTC
TRBJ2-1 | 17 | . | TRBV7-7 | . | CASSRGDFRTGFNEQFF | TGTGCCAGCAGCCGCGGAGATTTTCGGACGGGCTTCAATGAGCAGTTCTTC
TRBJ2-4 | 16 | . | TRBV9 | . | CASSPEDKIAKNIQYF | TGTGCCAGCAGCCCCGAGGACAAGATAGCCAAAAACATTCAGTACTTC